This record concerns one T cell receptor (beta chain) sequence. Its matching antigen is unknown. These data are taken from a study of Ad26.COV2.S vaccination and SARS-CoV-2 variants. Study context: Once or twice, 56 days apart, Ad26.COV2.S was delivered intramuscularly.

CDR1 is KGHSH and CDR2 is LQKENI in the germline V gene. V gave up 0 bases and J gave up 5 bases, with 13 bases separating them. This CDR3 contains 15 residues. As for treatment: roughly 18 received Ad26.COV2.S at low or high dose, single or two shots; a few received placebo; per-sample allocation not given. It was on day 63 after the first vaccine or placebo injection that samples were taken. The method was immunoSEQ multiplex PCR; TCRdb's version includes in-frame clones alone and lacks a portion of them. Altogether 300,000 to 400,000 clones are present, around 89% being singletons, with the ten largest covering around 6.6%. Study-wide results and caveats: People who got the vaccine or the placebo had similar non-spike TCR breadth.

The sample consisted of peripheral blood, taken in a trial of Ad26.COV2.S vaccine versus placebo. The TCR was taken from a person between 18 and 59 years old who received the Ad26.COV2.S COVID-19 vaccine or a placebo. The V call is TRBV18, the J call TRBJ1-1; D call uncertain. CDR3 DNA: TGTGCCAGCTCACCACCCGGACGGTCTCTGACTGAAGCTTTCTTT. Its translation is CASSPPGRSLTEAFF.